Listed below are T cell receptor beta chains from one sample, sequenced in a study of shared clonotypes between healthy human individuals. Profiled with immunoSEQ multiplex PCR; TCRdb holds only in-frame clones, not every one. The sample includes about 590,000 clones, roughly 95% seen only once; the top ten take around 0.11%. The specimen sequenced was naive CD8+ T cells sorted from blood. These receptors were collected from a woman younger than 45 in good health. The CDR3 runs from the conserved cysteine through the conserved F or W. Each record gives: CDR3 DNA, CDR3 protein, J gene, CDR3 length, V gene, D gene, clone size. D genes are given only for firm matches. The size entry is marked missing in some rows and otherwise reads once, few, many or a size class.

CDR3nt: TGTGCCAGCAGCCTAACTAGCGGGATATCCCAAGAGACCCAGTACTTC; CDR3aa: CASSLTSGISQETQYF; j_gene: TRBJ2-5; len: 16; v_gene: TRBV7-8; d_gene: TRBD2; abundance: .
CDR3nt: TGTGCCAGCAGCTTAGAAGGACGTAACTCTGGAAACACCATATATTTT; CDR3aa: CASSLEGRNSGNTIYF; j_gene: TRBJ1-3; len: 16; v_gene: TRBV11-2; d_gene: .; abundance: once
CDR3nt: TGTGCCAGCAGCGAAACCGGGCCAGGGGGCGAGCAGTACTTC; CDR3aa: CASSETGPGGEQYF; j_gene: TRBJ2-7; len: 14; v_gene: TRBV6-1; d_gene: TRBD1; abundance: .
CDR3nt: TGTGCCAGCAGCTTAGCCCCGGGCCTGAATAATGAGCAGTTCTTC; CDR3aa: CASSLAPGLNNEQFF; j_gene: TRBJ2-1; len: 15; v_gene: TRBV13; d_gene: .; abundance: .
CDR3nt: TGTGCCAGCAGCTCCACTCTCTACGAGCAGTACTTC; CDR3aa: CASSSTLYEQYF; j_gene: TRBJ2-7; len: 12; v_gene: TRBV5-6; d_gene: .; abundance: .
CDR3nt: TGTGCCAGCAGCCCCAATCCGGGGTTGACCACAGATACGCAGTATTTT; CDR3aa: CASSPNPGLTTDTQYF; j_gene: TRBJ2-3; len: 16; v_gene: TRBV11-2; d_gene: .; abundance: .
CDR3nt: TGTGCCAGCAGCTCGGGACCCTATTACGAGCAGTACTTC; CDR3aa: CASSSGPYYEQYF; j_gene: TRBJ2-7; len: 13; v_gene: TRBV5-5; d_gene: .; abundance: .
CDR3nt: TGTGCCAGCAGCTTATTGGGGGGTAGGGACAATGAGCAGTTCTTC; CDR3aa: CASSLLGGRDNEQFF; j_gene: TRBJ2-1; len: 15; v_gene: TRBV7-2; d_gene: .; abundance: .
CDR3nt: TGTGCCAGCAATACACCGGGACAACTAGCCTACGAGCAGTACTTC; CDR3aa: CASNTPGQLAYEQYF; j_gene: TRBJ2-7; len: 15; v_gene: TRBV28; d_gene: .; abundance: .
CDR3nt: TGTGCCAGCAGCCATCAGAGAACCTCCACCTACGAGCAGTACTTC; CDR3aa: CASSHQRTSTYEQYF; j_gene: TRBJ2-7; len: 15; v_gene: TRBV6-6; d_gene: .; abundance: .
CDR3nt: TGTGCCAGCAGCCAAGGCAGGACTAGCCGGAACGAGCAGTACTTC; CDR3aa: CASSQGRTSRNEQYF; j_gene: TRBJ2-7; len: 15; v_gene: TRBV14; d_gene: TRBD2; abundance: .
CDR3nt: TGCGCCAGCCCCTCAGCGAGCAATCAGCCCCAGCATTTT; CDR3aa: CASPSASNQPQHF; j_gene: TRBJ1-5; len: 13; v_gene: TRBV10-1; d_gene: .; abundance: .
CDR3nt: TGTGCCAGCAGTTTCGGGGGAGAGGAGACCCAGTACTTC; CDR3aa: CASSFGGEETQYF; j_gene: TRBJ2-5; len: 13; v_gene: TRBV28; d_gene: .; abundance: .
CDR3nt: TGTGCCAGCAGTGAAACCCTTTTAACCGGGGAGCTGTTTTTT; CDR3aa: CASSETLLTGELFF; j_gene: TRBJ2-2; len: 14; v_gene: TRBV25-1; d_gene: .; abundance: .
CDR3nt: TGTGCCAGCAGCGTGATTTGGACAGAGAACACTGAAGCTTTCTTT; CDR3aa: CASSVIWTENTEAFF; j_gene: TRBJ1-1; len: 15; v_gene: TRBV5-5; d_gene: .; abundance: once
CDR3nt: TGTGCCAGCAGTCTAACCTACGAGCAGTACTTC; CDR3aa: CASSLTYEQYF; j_gene: TRBJ2-7; len: 11; v_gene: TRBV28; d_gene: .; abundance: .
CDR3nt: TGTGCCAGCAGTACGCCCGGGGCGAACACTGAAGCTTTCTTT; CDR3aa: CASSTPGANTEAFF; j_gene: TRBJ1-1; len: 14; v_gene: TRBV28; d_gene: .; abundance: .
CDR3nt: TGTGCCAGCAGTGAGGCCAGAGTCTACGAGCAGTACTTC; CDR3aa: CASSEARVYEQYF; j_gene: TRBJ2-7; len: 13; v_gene: TRBV25-1; d_gene: .; abundance: .
CDR3nt: TGCGCCAGCAGCCCCTGGGACAGGGGAGGCTACGAGCAGTACTTC; CDR3aa: CASSPWDRGGYEQYF; j_gene: TRBJ2-7; len: 15; v_gene: TRBV5-1; d_gene: TRBD1; abundance: .
CDR3nt: TGCAGCGTTGTTGGGGACAGGGGGCAGGGGGGCACTGAAGCTTTCTTT; CDR3aa: CSVVGDRGQGGTEAFF; j_gene: TRBJ1-1; len: 16; v_gene: TRBV29-1; d_gene: TRBD1; abundance: .
CDR3nt: TGTGCCAGCAGCCAAGATCGACTAGCGGGAATGGGGTATGATGAGCAGTTCTTC; CDR3aa: CASSQDRLAGMGYDEQFF; j_gene: TRBJ2-1; len: 18; v_gene: TRBV14; d_gene: TRBD2; abundance: .